These 6 T cell receptor beta chains originate from one sample sequenced in a study of metastatic and nonmetastatic thyroid tumors. MiXCR re-clonotyped the PCR reads for TCRdb. The repertoire holds approximately 37,000 clones, with under 25% as singletons. Every patient underwent thyroid surgery untreated. The sample was tumor tissue. The origin of the receptors is a male donor with papillary thyroid cancer or a benign thyroid nodule (not recorded which). Some clones in this sample may be carry-over from other donors' samples.

This clone occurred many times. CDR3 sequence (DNA): TGTGCCAGCAGCTCAGGGGTAGGGGAGCAGTACTTC. Residues: CASSSGVGEQYF. The chain joins TRBV11-3 to TRBJ2-7; weak D call: TRBD1 (6 bases). Trimming removed 4 bases at V and 7 bases at J, with 11 bases between. Germline CDR1 reads SGHNT; CDR2 reads YENEEA. This CDR3 is built from 12 residues.

The rearrangement joins TRBV5-1 to TRBJ2-3; possibly TRBD1 or TRBD2 for D (5 bases each). This CDR3 has 15 amino acids. Trimming shortened V by 4 bases and J by 0 bases, and 12 bases separated the two germline ends. CDR1 and CDR2 (germline): SGHRS, YFSETQ. The CDR3 loop reads CASSKTGTSTDTQYF. Written as DNA, the CDR3 is TGCGCCAGCAGCAAAACCGGGACCAGCACAGATACGCAGTATTTT.

This clone was counted at least ten times. The CDR3 loop reads CASSQGWGTKNIQYF. The CDR3, as DNA: TGCGCCAGCAGCCAAGGGTGGGGGACCAAAAACATTCAGTACTTC. The chain carries TRBV4-1 and TRBJ2-4, with D perhaps being TRBD1 or TRBD2 (5 bases each). There are 15 residues in the CDR3. The germline V gene has CDR1 MGHRA and CDR2 YSYEKL. Trimming shortened V by 1 base and J by 2 bases, and 9 bases separated the two germline ends.

This clone was found many times. The chain is built from TRBV12-3 or TRBV12-4 and TRBJ2-5; 9 bases map to TRBD1. The length of the CDR3 is 14 residues. With V trimmed by 9 bases and J by 1 base, 6 bases remained unmatched. CDR3 nucleotides: TGTGCCAGTAGGGGACAGGGTCGCCAAGAGACCCAGTACTTC. Translated: CASRGQGRQETQYF.

At least ten counts were recorded for this clone. For the CDR3, the DNA is TGTGCCAGCAGGGCCGTTAACACCGGGGAGCTGTTTTTT. It codes for CASRAVNTGELFF. The chain links TRBV6-1 to TRBJ2-2, with D hard to call. Germline CDR1 and CDR2: MNHNS and SASEGT. V lost 6 bases to trimming and J lost 2 bases, with 7 bases between them. The length of the CDR3 is 13 residues.

The rearrangement uses TRBV30 and TRBJ1-5; possible D gene TRBD1, 6 bases. Germline V CDR1 and CDR2: GTSNPN, SVGIG (reference sequence). V was cut by 0 bases and J by 4 bases, with 10 bases left in between. The CDR3 runs 14 residues. The CDR3 spells CAWSVDRTNQPQHF. The CDR3 region has the DNA TGTGCCTGGAGTGTGGACAGAACAAATCAGCCCCAGCATTTT.